This TCR beta chain originates from a study of CD4 T cells in relation to SARS-CoV-2 and coronaviruses. Study information: TCR beta CDR3s were sequenced after roughly 10-day antigen culture of PBMCs. No peptide or an HIV-1 Nef peptide pool served as negative control.

This clone has a handful of counts. Its antigen is unknown. Germline-derived CDR1 and CDR2 are SGHKS and YYEKEE (reference sequence). The CDR3 is made up of 12 amino acids. Trimming removed 4 bases at V and 14 bases at J, with 16 bases between. Profiling relied on immunoSEQ multiplex PCR, and the TCRdb table lists in-frame clones only, not all of them. Altogether approximately 17,000 clones are present, around 78% being singletons, with the ten largest covering about 16%. Before the COVID-19 pandemic, during about 2011-2018, CD4+ T cells were taken from unexposed donors. After about 10 days of culture, CD4+ T cells were isolated. Testing used SARS-CoV-2 S/N and four cold-coronavirus spikes on unexposed-donor CD4+ T cells, cells permitting. On days 3 and 7, cultures got half fresh IL-2 medium.

The chain has TRBV5-5 and TRBJ2-1; the D gene is possibly TRBD1 (5 bases). Source material: CD4+ T cells from PBMCs, cultured in vitro. The sequence was collected from a human donor in good health. The CDR3 coding sequence is TGTGCCAGCAGCCCTACGACCGTAGGGGAGTTCTTC. Amino acids: CASSPTTVGEFF.